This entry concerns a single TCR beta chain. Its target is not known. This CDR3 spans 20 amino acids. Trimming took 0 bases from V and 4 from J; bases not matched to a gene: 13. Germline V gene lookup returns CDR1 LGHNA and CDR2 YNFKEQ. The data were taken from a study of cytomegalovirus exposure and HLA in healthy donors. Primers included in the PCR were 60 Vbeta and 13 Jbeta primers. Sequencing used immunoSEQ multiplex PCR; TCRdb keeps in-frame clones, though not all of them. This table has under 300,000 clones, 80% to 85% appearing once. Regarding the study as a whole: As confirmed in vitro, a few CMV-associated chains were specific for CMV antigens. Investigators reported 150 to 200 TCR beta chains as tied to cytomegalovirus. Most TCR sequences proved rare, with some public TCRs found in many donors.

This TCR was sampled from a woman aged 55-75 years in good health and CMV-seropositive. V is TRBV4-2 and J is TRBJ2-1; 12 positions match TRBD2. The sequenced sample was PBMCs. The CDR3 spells CASSQDGGLAGGKRYNEQFF. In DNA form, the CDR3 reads TGTGCCAGCAGCCAAGATGGAGGGCTAGCGGGGGGGAAAAGATACAATGAGCAGTTCTTC.